Sequencing of this T cell receptor beta chain was carried out in a study of T cell repertoires in cytomegalovirus infection. Overall study context: Public TCR beta signatures were indicative of both CMV infection and a matching HLA type. Study conclusions and caveats: People with CMV and the relevant HLA were identified by cumulative public TCR beta family frequency. HLA-C-restricted, CMV-specific TCR beta clonotypes were dominant ex vivo.

TCRdb reprocessed the reads via MiXCR and lists one record per CDR3 protein. Here the sample spans 80,000 or so distinct CDR3 sequences, about 24% being singletons. Note on this clonotype: Its specificity is unknown.

V shed 3 bases and J shed 1 base, with 10 bases lying between them. Germline loops: CDR1 SQVTM, CDR2 ANQGSEA. The CDR3 has 14 residues. The TCR was taken from a human donor in good health (CMV status not recorded). Some clones in this sample may be carry-over from other donors' samples. The material sequenced was CD8+ T cells from cultured PBMCs, taken from culture after CMV antigen stimulation. The rearrangement uses TRBV29-1 and TRBJ1-3; D unresolved. CDR3 residues: CSVEKGISGNTIYF. CDR3 sequence (DNA): TGCAGCGTTGAGAAAGGGATATCTGGAAACACCATATATTTT.